This T cell receptor beta chain came from a study of T cells after posttransplantation cyclophosphamide. Treatment was busulfan-fludarabine conditioning, a marrow graft, and cyclophosphamide on days +3 and +4. General study findings and limits: Later post-transplant blood repertoires were often dominated by donor CD8+ memory clones. Recipient CMV seropositivity and CMV reactivation strongly tracked TRB clonality.

As for this clone: No antigen is known for it.

Repertoires were generated with immunoSEQ multiplex PCR, while TCRdb's copy carries only in-frame clones and drops some. The repertoire holds 15,000 to 25,000 clones, with about 90% as singletons. CDR1 is GTSNPN, CDR2 SVGIG, per germline (reference sequence). Unmatched junction bases numbered 12, after V lost 5 bases and J lost 3 bases. This CDR3 is built from 15 residues. J is TRBJ2-5 and V is TRBV30; TRBD1 aligns across 7 bases. Sequencing was performed on PBMCs, taken after allogeneic stem cell transplant with posttransplant cyclophosphamide. This sequence originates from a female patient aged 35 to 55 who received an allogeneic stem cell transplant from a related donor, was CMV-positive, and had no GVHD. A share of the T cells may be of graft donor origin. DNA of the CDR3: TGTGCCTGGTTGTGGCTCCGGGACAGCAAAGAGACCCAGTACTTC. Translating gives CAWLWLRDSKETQYF. Drawing the rest from reference TRBV30 and TRBJ2-5, the complete variable domain is SQTIHQWPATLVQPVGSPLSLECTVEGTSNPNLYWYRQAAGRGLQLLFYSVGIGQISSEVPQNLSASRPQDRQFILSSKKLLLSDSGFYLCAWLWLRDSKETQYFGPGTRLLVL.